This TCR beta chain was recovered during a study of cytomegalovirus exposure and HLA in healthy donors. As for the study in general: Early released data had about 85 million unique TCRs, all coming from HLA-typed donors.

In the PCR, 60 Vbeta and 13 Jbeta primers were used. Assay: immunoSEQ multiplex PCR; the TCRdb copy retains only in-frame clones and omits some. The sample records 100,000 to 150,000 clones, around 75% being singletons. The germline gives CDR1 MNHNS, CDR2 SASEGT. This CDR3 has 14 amino acids. Study conclusions and caveats: Later analysis reportedly placed an Asian-associated ancestry cluster below the approximately 650-donor mean in N-insertions. Equally common other TCR beta chains were less clonally expanded than HLA-associated ones, a later analysis found.

Worth noting for this clone: Its specificity is not known.

The sequenced material came from PBMCs. This chain uses TRBV6-1 with TRBJ2-5; D gene uncertain. The J call may be in error: the DNA end matches TRBJ2-7 better. This TCR was sampled from a woman aged 45-60 years in good health and CMV-seropositive. CDR3 nucleotides: TGTGCCAGCAGCCTAGGATTGAGCTCCTACGAGCAGTACTTC. Its translation is CASSLGLSSYEQYF.